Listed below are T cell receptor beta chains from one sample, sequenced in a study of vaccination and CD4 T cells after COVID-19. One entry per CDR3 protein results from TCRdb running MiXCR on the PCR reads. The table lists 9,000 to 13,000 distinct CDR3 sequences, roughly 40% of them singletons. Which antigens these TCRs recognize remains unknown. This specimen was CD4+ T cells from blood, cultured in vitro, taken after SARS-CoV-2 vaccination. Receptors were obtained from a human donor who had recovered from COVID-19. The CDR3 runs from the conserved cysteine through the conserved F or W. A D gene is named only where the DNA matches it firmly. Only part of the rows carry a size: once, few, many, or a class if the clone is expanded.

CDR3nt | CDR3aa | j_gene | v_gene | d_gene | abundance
TGCAGTGCTAGAGGTCTACCGGGGGTGATCTACGAGCAGTACTTC | CSARGLPGVIYEQYF | TRBJ2-7 | TRBV20-1 | NA | NA
TGTGCCAGCTCATACGTTCGGGCAGACCAAGAGACCCAGTACTTC | CASSYVRADQETQYF | TRBJ2-5 | TRBV18 | NA | NA
TGTGCCAGCAGCCAAGAAGGGGCGGGAGGGGGTGAGCAGTTCTTC | CASSQEGAGGGEQFF | TRBJ2-1 | TRBV4-2 | TRBD2 | NA
TGTGCCAGCAGCGGGGCCAAATACACTGAAGCTTTCTTT | CASSGAKYTEAFF | TRBJ1-1 | TRBV7-9 | NA | few
TGTGCCAGCAGCCCCCGACTAGCGCAAAATATGGGGGAGACCCAGTACTTC | CASSPRLAQNMGETQYF | TRBJ2-5 | TRBV14 | TRBD2 | NA
TGTGCCAGCAAAACAGGGGATCAGCCCCAGCATTTT | CASKTGDQPQHF | TRBJ1-5 | TRBV28 | TRBD1 | NA
TGTGCCAGTTCGATCATCAGGAGTAGGCAGTTCTTC | CASSIIRSRQFF | TRBJ2-1 | TRBV6-2/TRBV6-3 | NA | few
TGTGCCAGCAGCTTATATCAACAGGGAAACACTGAAGCTTTCTTT | CASSLYQQGNTEAFF | TRBJ1-1 | TRBV7-9 | NA | NA
TGCAGTGCTAAAGTCCGCCGAAGCTCCTACGAGCAGTACTTC | CSAKVRRSSYEQYF | TRBJ2-7 | TRBV20-1 | NA | NA
TGCGCCAGCAGCCTCTCCCAACAGGGAGCCCACGAGCAGTACTTC | CASSLSQQGAHEQYF | TRBJ2-7 | TRBV4-3 | NA | NA
TGTGCCTGGAACGGACAGGGATTACGTAACTATGGCTACACCTTC | CAWNGQGLRNYGYTF | TRBJ1-2 | TRBV30 | TRBD1 | NA
TGTGCCAGCAGCTTAGAACAGGGCGGCAATTCACCCCTCCACTTT | CASSLEQGGNSPLHF | TRBJ1-6 | TRBV7-6 | NA | NA
TGTGCCAGCAGGCTGGGGGGGTCCGGGGCCAACGTCCTGACTTTC | CASRLGGSGANVLTF | TRBJ2-6 | TRBV6-1 | TRBD2 | NA
TGTGCCAGCAGCCCGACATGGGGCGCGGGGACTGACACTGAAGCTTTCTTT | CASSPTWGAGTDTEAFF | TRBJ1-1 | TRBV4-2 | NA | NA
TGCGCCAGCAGCCAAAGACAGGGGGACCAGCCCCAGCATTTT | CASSQRQGDQPQHF | TRBJ1-5 | TRBV4-3 | TRBD1 | once
TGTGCCAGCAGCTCCCAGGGGGCATATGGCAATCAGCCCCAGCATTTT | CASSSQGAYGNQPQHF | TRBJ1-5 | TRBV7-2 | TRBD1 | few
TGTGCCAGCAGCCCCCTGGCGGGACCCGACGAGCAGTACTTC | CASSPLAGPDEQYF | TRBJ2-7 | TRBV7-9 | NA | few